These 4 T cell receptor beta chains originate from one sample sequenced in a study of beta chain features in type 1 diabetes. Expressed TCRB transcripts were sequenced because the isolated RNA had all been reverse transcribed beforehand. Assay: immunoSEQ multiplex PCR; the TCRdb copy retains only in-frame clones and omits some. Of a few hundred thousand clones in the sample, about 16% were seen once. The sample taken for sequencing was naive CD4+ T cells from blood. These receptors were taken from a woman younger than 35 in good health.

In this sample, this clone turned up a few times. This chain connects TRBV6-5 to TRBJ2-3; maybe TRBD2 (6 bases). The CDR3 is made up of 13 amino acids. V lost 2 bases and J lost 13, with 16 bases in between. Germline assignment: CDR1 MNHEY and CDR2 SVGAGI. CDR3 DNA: TGTGCCAGCAGTTACAGTGGAGGGGAGCCCGAGTATTTT. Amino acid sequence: CASSYSGGEPEYF.

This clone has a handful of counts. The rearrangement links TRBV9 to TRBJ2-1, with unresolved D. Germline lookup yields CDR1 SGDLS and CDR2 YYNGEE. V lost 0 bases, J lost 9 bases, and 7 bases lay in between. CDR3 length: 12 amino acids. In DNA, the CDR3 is TGTGCCAGCAGCGTAGCTTTCGGTGAGCAGTTCTTC. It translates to CASSVAFGEQFF.

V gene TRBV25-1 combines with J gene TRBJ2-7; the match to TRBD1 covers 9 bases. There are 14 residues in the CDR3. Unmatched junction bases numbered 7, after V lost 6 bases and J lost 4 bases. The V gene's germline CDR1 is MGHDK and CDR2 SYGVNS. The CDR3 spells CASRAGTGTYEQYF. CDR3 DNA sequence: TGTGCCAGCAGAGCCGGGACAGGGACATACGAGCAGTACTTC.

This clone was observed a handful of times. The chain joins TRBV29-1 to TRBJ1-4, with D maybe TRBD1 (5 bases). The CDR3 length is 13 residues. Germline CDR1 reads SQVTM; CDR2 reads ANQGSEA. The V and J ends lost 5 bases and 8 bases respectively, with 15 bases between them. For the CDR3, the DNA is TGCAGCGTTAAGAATGACAGATTAGAAAAACTGTTTTTT. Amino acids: CSVKNDRLEKLFF.